This T cell receptor beta chain was sequenced in a study of T cells in women clearing cervical HPV infection. Findings and caveats of the study: Cases and controls were distinguished at AUC about 0.79 by richness and V genes.

CDR3 size: 14 residues. Germline loops: CDR1 SGHRS, CDR2 YFSETQ. The V gene lost 2 bases and the J gene lost 4 bases, with 10 bases spanning the gap. Comment on this clone: Its antigen remains unidentified. The observed sequence ends 3 residues before the CDR3 terminus, with the missing tail filled in from the germline J gene.

The assay was immunoSEQ multiplex PCR, and TCRdb's table has in-frame clones only and misses some. This sample's table has around 38,000 clones. Sample: blood buffy coat. This sequence originates from a woman aged 18-70 years with a cervical HPV16 infection that either progressed to CIN3+ or cleared (not recorded which). The chain couples TRBV5-1 to TRBJ1-3; D not certain. The CDR3 bases that were read are TGCGCCAGCAGCTTACAGCCCGAGGGAAACACC. This sequence encodes CASSLQPEGNT. The CDR3, in full, reads CASSLQPEGNTIYF.